A selection of T cell receptor beta chains follows, all from one sample in a study of T-cell memory formation after mild COVID-19. Using its own MiXCR run on the 5' RACE reads, TCRdb lists one record per CDR3 protein. The sample includes hundreds of thousands of distinct CDR3 sequences, approximately 19% of them seen just once. Material: PBMCs or a T cell subset sorted from them (not recorded which). The receptors originated from an adult woman who had mild COVID-19 (a few samples of this study predate the infection). Cell type and time point are not known. The CDR3 runs from the conserved cysteine through the conserved F or W. The order of the fields is J gene, CDR3 length, V gene, D gene, clone size, CDR3 protein, CDR3 DNA. D genes are given only for firm matches. A row's size may be missing; if present it is once, few, many or a size class.

>TRBJ2-7|15|TRBV13|TRBD2|.
CASSSGLVRGYEQYF
TGTGCCAGCAGCTCCGGACTAGTAAGGGGTTACGAGCAGTACTTC
>TRBJ1-3|14|TRBV4-3|TRBD1|.
CASSQSRAGTGIYF
TGCGCCAGCAGCCAATCGCGGGCCGGGACAGGCATATATTTT
>TRBJ2-1|15|TRBV7-2|.|few
CASSFLGGPFYEQFF
TGTGCCAGCAGCTTTTTGGGGGGGCCTTTCTATGAGCAGTTCTTC
>TRBJ2-6|19|TRBV19|TRBD1|.
CASSTARDSFLSGANVLTF
TGTGCCAGTAGTACGGCCCGGGACAGCTTTCTCTCTGGGGCCAACGTCCTGACTTTC
>TRBJ2-1|14|TRBV20-1|.|.
CSATSVTSYNEQFF
TGCAGTGCCACCTCGGTCACCTCTTACAATGAGCAGTTCTTC
>TRBJ2-2|15|TRBV7-2|.|.
CASSQGQGWTGELFF
TGTGCCAGCAGTCAAGGGCAGGGGTGGACCGGGGAGCTGTTTTTT
>TRBJ2-1|13|TRBV5-6|TRBD1|.
CASSRQGADEQFF
TGTGCCAGCAGTCGACAGGGGGCTGATGAGCAGTTCTTC
>TRBJ2-2|13|TRBV4-3|.|.
CASSQVMTRELFF
TGCGCCAGCAGCCAAGTCATGACCCGGGAGCTGTTTTTT
>TRBJ2-1|13|TRBV5-1|TRBD2|many
CASSQRGYNEQFF
TGCGCCAGCAGCCAGCGGGGCTACAATGAGCAGTTCTTC
>TRBJ2-7|17|TRBV10-3|TRBD2|few
CAISEEGLAGERYEQYF
TGTGCCATCAGTGAAGAGGGACTAGCGGGAGAACGGTACGAGCAGTACTTC
>TRBJ1-5|15|TRBV7-6|.|.
CASSLGAGRDQPQHF
TGTGCCAGCAGCTTAGGTGCAGGCCGCGATCAGCCCCAGCATTTT
>TRBJ1-2|13|TRBV7-2|.|few
CASSFGGNYGYTF
TGTGCCAGCAGCTTTGGGGGAAACTATGGCTACACCTTC
>TRBJ2-7|16|TRBV4-2|TRBD2|few
CASSPLASGASYEQYF
TGTGCCAGCAGCCCCCTTGCTAGCGGTGCTTCCTACGAGCAGTACTTC
>TRBJ2-3|17|TRBV5-1|TRBD1|.
CASSLFSGTEFTDTQYF
TGCGCCAGCAGCTTGTTCAGTGGGACAGAGTTCACAGATACGCAGTATTTT
>TRBJ2-6|16|TRBV7-3|.|.
CASSSNTGTGANVLTF
TGTGCCAGCAGCTCGAACACAGGGACTGGGGCCAACGTCCTGACTTTC
>TRBJ1-5|21|TRBV20-1|TRBD1|.
CSAIPRPAPRTGDGGNQPQHF
TGCAGTGCTATCCCCCGTCCGGCACCCCGGACAGGGGACGGGGGCAATCAGCCCCAGCATTTT
>TRBJ1-5|15|TRBV7-9|.|.
CASSLGGRNNQPQHF
TGTGCCAGCAGCTTAGGTGGACGTAACAATCAGCCCCAGCATTTT
>TRBJ2-5|16|TRBV3-1|TRBD2|few
CASSQDRLAGVETQYF
TGTGCCAGCAGCCAAGATCGACTAGCGGGAGTAGAGACCCAGTACTTC
>TRBJ1-2|13|TRBV5-1|.|few
CASSEPGLDGYTF
TGCGCCAGCAGCGAACCAGGGCTGGATGGCTACACCTTC
>TRBJ1-3|16|TRBV7-9|.|.
CASSLLDGPSGNTIYF
TGTGCCAGCAGCCTATTAGACGGACCCTCTGGAAACACCATATATTTT
>TRBJ1-2|16|TRBV7-2|TRBD1|many
CASSLVSGGADYGYTF
TGTGCCAGCAGCTTAGTTTCAGGGGGAGCGGATTATGGCTACACCTTC
>TRBJ2-3|17|TRBV4-1|TRBD1|few
CASSHPKTGDPTDTQYF
TGCGCCAGCAGCCATCCCAAAACAGGGGATCCCACAGATACGCAGTATTTT
>TRBJ1-5|16|TRBV27|.|few
CASSSRVASSNQPQHF
TGTGCCAGCAGTTCCCGGGTGGCGTCTAGCAATCAGCCCCAGCATTTT
>TRBJ2-6|15|TRBV30|.|few
CAWRGAFTGANVLTF
TGTGCCTGGCGGGGGGCCTTCACTGGGGCCAACGTCCTGACTTTC
>TRBJ2-7|13|TRBV30|.|few
CAWSRQGPYEQYF
TGTGCCTGGAGTCGGCAGGGGCCCTACGAGCAGTACTTC
>TRBJ2-1|15|TRBV6-4|TRBD1|many
CASSEGQGPYNEQFF
TGTGCCAGCAGTGAGGGACAGGGCCCTTACAATGAGCAGTTCTTC
>TRBJ2-5|13|TRBV18|.|many
CASSPGQKETQYF
TGTGCCAGCTCACCGGGCCAAAAGGAGACCCAGTACTTC
>TRBJ2-5|15|TRBV5-1|TRBD2|many
CATAPAGGVQETQYF
TGCGCCACGGCCCCTGCGGGGGGGGTACAAGAGACCCAGTACTTC
>TRBJ1-2|14|TRBV7-2|TRBD1|few
CASSDNRGKVGYTF
TGTGCCAGCAGCGACAACAGGGGGAAAGTTGGCTACACCTTC
>TRBJ1-2|15|TRBV7-2|.|.
CASSSRDMLNYGYTF
TGTGCCAGCAGCTCCAGGGACATGCTCAACTATGGCTACACCTTC
>TRBJ2-1|12|TRBV29-1|.|.
CSVEYGYNEQFF
TGCAGCGTTGAATATGGTTACAATGAGCAGTTCTTC
>TRBJ2-2|14|TRBV5-6|.|.
CASSLFRYTGELFF
TGTGCCAGCAGCTTGTTCCGATACACCGGGGAGCTGTTTTTT
>TRBJ2-7|14|TRBV29-1|TRBD1|.
CSVIGQGDWYEQYF
TGCAGCGTTATCGGACAGGGCGACTGGTACGAGCAGTACTTC
>TRBJ2-2|14|TRBV7-3|.|.
CASSLWSQPGELFF
TGTGCCAGCAGCTTGTGGAGTCAACCCGGGGAGCTGTTTTTT
>TRBJ1-1|13|TRBV5-5|.|many
CASSLGRNTEAFF
TGTGCCAGCAGCTTGGGTAGGAACACTGAAGCTTTCTTT
>TRBJ2-1|18|TRBV12-3/TRBV12-4|TRBD2|.
CASSPGTSGGISYNEQFF
TGTGCCAGCAGTCCCGGGACTAGCGGGGGGATTTCCTACAATGAGCAGTTCTTC
>TRBJ2-3|17|TRBV24-1|.|.
CATSDSFQGVGTDTQYF
TGTGCCACCAGTGATTCATTTCAGGGAGTGGGCACAGATACGCAGTATTTT
>TRBJ1-1|16|TRBV4-1|.|.
CASSQVDLVVYTEAFF
TGCGCCAGCAGCCAAGTGGATCTCGTTGTGTACACTGAAGCTTTCTTT
>TRBJ2-3|15|TRBV20-1|TRBD2|.
CSAATGTSAADTQYF
TGCAGTGCAGCCACCGGGACTAGCGCCGCAGATACGCAGTATTTT
>TRBJ2-2|14|TRBV6-5|TRBD1|few
CASETGAGTGELFF
TGTGCCAGTGAGACAGGGGCGGGCACCGGGGAGCTGTTTTTT
>TRBJ2-1|18|TRBV4-2|TRBD2|.
CASSFIGGGGRAGNEQFF
TGTGCCAGCAGTTTCATAGGTGGTGGCGGGAGGGCCGGAAATGAGCAGTTCTTC
>TRBJ2-1|13|TRBV6-2/TRBV6-3|.|few
CASSYLSAGEQFF
TGTGCCAGCAGTTACCTCTCCGCGGGTGAGCAGTTCTTC
>TRBJ1-1|15|TRBV5-1|.|few
CASSLATDMSTEAFF
TGCGCCAGCAGCTTGGCCACAGACATGAGCACTGAAGCTTTCTTT
>TRBJ2-1|15|TRBV7-9|.|few
CASSRIRPLSNEQFF
TGTGCCAGCAGCCGAATCAGGCCCTTGAGCAATGAGCAGTTCTTC
>TRBJ1-1|14|TRBV7-9|.|few
CASSQTGGYTEAFF
TGTGCCAGCAGTCAAACGGGAGGGTATACTGAAGCTTTCTTT
>TRBJ2-7|16|TRBV7-7|TRBD2|.
CASSPTGLAGSYEQYF
TGTGCCAGCAGCCCCACCGGGCTAGCGGGTTCCTACGAGCAGTACTTC
>TRBJ2-1|14|TRBV6-5|TRBD2|few
CASKGLAANNEQFF
TGTGCCAGCAAGGGACTAGCGGCTAACAATGAGCAGTTCTTC
>TRBJ1-2|18|TRBV11-2|TRBD1|few
CASSFHGQAANLYDGYTF
TGTGCCAGCAGCTTCCATGGACAGGCTGCTAACCTCTATGACGGCTACACCTTC
>TRBJ2-3|22|TRBV12-5|TRBD2|.
CASGLVRPGLAGPWDRTDTQYF
TGTGCTAGTGGTTTGGTACGACCGGGACTAGCGGGACCCTGGGATCGCACAGATACGCAGTATTTT
>TRBJ2-7|14|TRBV24-1|TRBD1|few
CATSAPGRGNEQYF
TGTGCCACCAGTGCGCCGGGCAGGGGGAACGAGCAGTACTTC
>TRBJ2-2|13|TRBV13|TRBD1|few
CASSFDRGGELFF
TGTGCCAGCAGCTTTGACAGGGGCGGGGAGCTGTTTTTT
>TRBJ1-1|15|TRBV20-1|.|.
CSARGDWGLNTEAFF
TGCAGTGCTAGAGGAGATTGGGGCCTGAACACTGAAGCTTTCTTT
>TRBJ2-3|18|TRBV6-5|TRBD2|.
CASSYSRLAGRTPDTQYF
TGTGCCAGCAGTTACTCTCGACTAGCGGGGAGGACCCCAGATACGCAGTATTTT
>TRBJ2-3|15|TRBV10-3|.|few
CAISERQTSTDTQYF
TGTGCCATCAGTGAAAGACAGACTAGCACAGATACGCAGTATTTT
>TRBJ1-1|14|TRBV6-2/TRBV6-3|.|.
CASSYGHPNTEAFF
TGTGCCAGCAGTTACGGACATCCGAACACTGAAGCTTTCTTT